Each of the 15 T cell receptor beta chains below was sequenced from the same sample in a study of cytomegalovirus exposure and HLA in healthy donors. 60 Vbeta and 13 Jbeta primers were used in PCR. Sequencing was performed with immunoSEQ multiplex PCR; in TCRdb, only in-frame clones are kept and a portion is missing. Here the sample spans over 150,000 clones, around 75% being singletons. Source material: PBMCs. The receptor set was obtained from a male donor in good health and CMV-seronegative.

This CDR3 reads CASSYGVYEQYF. In DNA form, the CDR3 reads TGTGCCAGCAGTTACGGAGTCTACGAGCAGTACTTC. The chain employs TRBV6-6 and TRBJ2-7; no clear D gene. Trimming cost V 2 bases and J 3 bases, with 5 bases left between them. The germline V gene has CDR1 MNHNY and CDR2 SVGAGI (reference sequence). The CDR3 loop spans 12 amino acids.

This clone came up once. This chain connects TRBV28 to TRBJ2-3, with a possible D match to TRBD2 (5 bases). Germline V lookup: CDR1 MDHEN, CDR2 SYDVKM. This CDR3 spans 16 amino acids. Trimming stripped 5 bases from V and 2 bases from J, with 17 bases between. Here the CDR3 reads CASSLEGADSTDTQYF. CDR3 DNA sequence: TGTGCCAGCAGTCTCGAGGGCGCAGACTCCACAGATACGCAGTATTTT.

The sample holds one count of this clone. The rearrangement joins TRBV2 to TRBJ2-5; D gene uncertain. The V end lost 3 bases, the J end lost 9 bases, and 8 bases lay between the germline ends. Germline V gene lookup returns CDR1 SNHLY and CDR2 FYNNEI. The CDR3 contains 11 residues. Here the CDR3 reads CASSDPPAQYF. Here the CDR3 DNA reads TGTGCCAGCAGTGACCCACCGGCCCAGTACTTC.

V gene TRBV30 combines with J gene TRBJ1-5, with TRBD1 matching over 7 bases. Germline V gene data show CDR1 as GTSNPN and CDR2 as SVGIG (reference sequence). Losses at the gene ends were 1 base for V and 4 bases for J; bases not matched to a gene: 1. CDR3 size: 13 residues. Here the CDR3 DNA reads TGTGCCTGGAGTGGGACAGGTAATCAGCCCCAGCATTTT. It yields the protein CAWSGTGNQPQHF.

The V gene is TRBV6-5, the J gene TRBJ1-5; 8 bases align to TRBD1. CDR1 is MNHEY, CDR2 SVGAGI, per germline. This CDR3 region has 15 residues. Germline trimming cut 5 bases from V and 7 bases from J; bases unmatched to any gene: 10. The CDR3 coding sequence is TGTGCCAGCAGTCAGACGCCAGGGGGCGGGCAGCCCCAGCATTTT. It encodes CASSQTPGGGQPQHF.

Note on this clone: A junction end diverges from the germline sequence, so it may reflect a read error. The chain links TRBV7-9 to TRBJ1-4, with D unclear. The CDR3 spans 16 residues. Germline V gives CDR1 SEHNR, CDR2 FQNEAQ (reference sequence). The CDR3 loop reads CSSSSNSGATNEKLFF. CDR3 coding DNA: TGTTCCAGCAGCTCCAACTCGGGTGCAACTAATGAAAAACTGTTTTTT.

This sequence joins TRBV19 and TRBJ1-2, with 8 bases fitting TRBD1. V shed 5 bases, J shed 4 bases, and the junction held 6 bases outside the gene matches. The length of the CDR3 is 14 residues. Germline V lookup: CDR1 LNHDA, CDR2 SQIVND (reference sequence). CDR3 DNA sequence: TGTGCCAGTAGTCGTGGACAGGGCGGCTATGGCTACACCTTC. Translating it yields CASSRGQGGYGYTF.

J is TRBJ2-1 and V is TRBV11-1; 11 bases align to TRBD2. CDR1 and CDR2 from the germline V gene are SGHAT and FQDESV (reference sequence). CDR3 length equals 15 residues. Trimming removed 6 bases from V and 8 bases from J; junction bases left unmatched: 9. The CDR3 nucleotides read TGTGCCAGCAGTCATACTAGCGGGAGTAAGGATGAGCAGTTCTTC. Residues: CASSHTSGSKDEQFF.

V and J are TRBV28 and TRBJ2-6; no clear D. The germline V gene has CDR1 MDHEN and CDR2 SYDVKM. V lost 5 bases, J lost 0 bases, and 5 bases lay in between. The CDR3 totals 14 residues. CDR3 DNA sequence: TGTGCCAGCAGTCCCCGCTCTGGGGCCAACGTCCTGACTTTC. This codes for CASSPRSGANVLTF.

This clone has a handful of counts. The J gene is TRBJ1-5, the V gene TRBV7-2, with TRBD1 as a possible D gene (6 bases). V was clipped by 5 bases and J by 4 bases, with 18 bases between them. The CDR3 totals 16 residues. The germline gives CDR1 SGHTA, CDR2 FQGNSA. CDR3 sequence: CASSLGGRGGNQPQHF. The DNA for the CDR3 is TGTGCCAGCAGCCTCGGGGGGAGGGGGGGAAATCAGCCCCAGCATTTT.

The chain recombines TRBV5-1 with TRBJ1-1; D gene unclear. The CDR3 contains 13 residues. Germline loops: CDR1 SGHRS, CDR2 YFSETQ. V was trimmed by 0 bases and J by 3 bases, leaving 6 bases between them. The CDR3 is CASSLGQDTEAFF. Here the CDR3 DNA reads TGCGCCAGCAGCTTGGGACAAGACACTGAAGCTTTCTTT.

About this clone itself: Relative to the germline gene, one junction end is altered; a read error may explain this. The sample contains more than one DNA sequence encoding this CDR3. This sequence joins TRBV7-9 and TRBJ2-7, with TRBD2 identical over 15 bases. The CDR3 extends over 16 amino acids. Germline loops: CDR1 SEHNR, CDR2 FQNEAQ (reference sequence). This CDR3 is CASSSPGLAGGYEQYF. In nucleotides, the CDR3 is TGCGCCAGCAGCTCACCGGGACTAGCGGGAGGATACGAGCAGTACTTC.

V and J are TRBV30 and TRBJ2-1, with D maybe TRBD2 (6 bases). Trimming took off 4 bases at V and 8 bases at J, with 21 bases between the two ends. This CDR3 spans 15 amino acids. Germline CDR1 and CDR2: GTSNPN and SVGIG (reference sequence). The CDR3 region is CAWTPRRRAGYEQFF. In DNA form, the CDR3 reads TGTGCCTGGACACCCCGGCGGAGGGCTGGCTATGAGCAGTTCTTC.

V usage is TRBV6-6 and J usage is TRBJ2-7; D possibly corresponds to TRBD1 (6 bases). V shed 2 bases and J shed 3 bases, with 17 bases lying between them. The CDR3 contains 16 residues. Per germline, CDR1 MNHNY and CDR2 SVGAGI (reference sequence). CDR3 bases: TGTGCCAGCAGTTACATTTCCGACAGGCCAAACTACGAGCAGTACTTC. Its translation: CASSYISDRPNYEQYF.

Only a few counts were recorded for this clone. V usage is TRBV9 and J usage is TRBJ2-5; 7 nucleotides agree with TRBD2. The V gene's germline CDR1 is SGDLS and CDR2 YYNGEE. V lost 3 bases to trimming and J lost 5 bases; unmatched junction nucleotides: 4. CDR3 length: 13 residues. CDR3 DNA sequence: TGTGCCAGCAGCGCGCGGGAGTTCGAGACCCAGTACTTC. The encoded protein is CASSAREFETQYF.